Ten or more counts support the clone carrying this T cell receptor (beta chain). The data stem from a study of blood T cell repertoires in COVID-19. Trimming cost V 4 bases and J 6 bases; bases outside gene matches: 9. Germline loops: CDR1 SGHDT, CDR2 YYEEEE. The CDR3 length is 14 residues. TCRdb's copy holds only in-frame clones and misses some; the assay was immunoSEQ multiplex PCR. The data contain about 180,000 clones, approximately 83% of them singletons. The sequencing input was peripheral blood. The chain employs TRBV5-6 and TRBJ2-7, with TRBD2 matching over 8 bases. The sequence derives from a middle-aged woman with COVID-19, enrolled during active disease. The CDR3 loop is CASSQSGRGREQYF. DNA of the CDR3: TGTGCCAGCAGCCAAAGCGGGAGAGGGCGCGAGCAGTACTTC.